This TCR beta chain appears in the sequencing data of a study of identifying expanded T cells in peripheral blood. TCRdb's table, derived via immunoSEQ multiplex PCR, lists solely in-frame clones and lacks some. The sample yields about 100,000 clones, over 75% seen once. Collection occurred without any documented infections or immune events in donors. Findings of the study overall: About 1.2 clones differed between technical replicates, versus roughly 17 and 20 over time. Clone count variance between roughly 2-week samples rose with total template count.

The V gene lost 2 bases and the J gene lost 7 bases, with 19 bases spanning the gap. The germline V gene encodes CDR1 SGHRS and CDR2 YFSETQ. The CDR3 runs 16 residues. As for this clone: Its cognate antigen is unknown.

The material sequenced was blood. The V call is TRBV5-1, the J call TRBJ2-1; D not certain. The origin of this receptor is a person aged 18 to 75 in good health. The CDR3 bases are TGCGCCAGCAGCTTTAATTGGCCCTCTCCGAATAATGAGCAGTTCTTC. Protein product: CASSFNWPSPNNEQFF.